This passage covers 7 T cell receptor beta chains from one sample sequenced in a study of neoadjuvant nivolumab and ipilimumab in lung cancer (dated by TCRdb to the early 2020s). Libraries were built with the immunoSEQ multiplex PCR assay. The table comes from immuneACCESS by way of TCRdb, which keeps in-frame sequences with V and J called. Part of the clones is missing from these tables; in studies checked, under half for an unresolved V gene and the rest for unknown reasons. Counted in this sample were roughly 10,000 clones; approximately 71% of them appeared once. The top ten hold 7.5% of the sample. Reading the label with the study, this specimen's time point is: at surgical resection after neoadjuvant nivolumab +/- ipilimumab. The sample here was tumor tissue, taken after neoadjuvant nivolumab, alone or with ipilimumab, at or shortly before surgery. Source of these receptors: an adult with non-small cell lung cancer. Some clones in this sample may be carry-over from other donors' samples.

V and J are TRBV29-1 and TRBJ2-3; D ambiguous. Trimming removed 4 bases from V and 2 bases from J, with 7 bases in between. CDR3 size: 12 residues. Germline CDR1 reads SQVTM; CDR2 reads ANQGSEA. DNA for the CDR3: TGCAGCGTTGTTGGGGTCACAGATACGCAGTATTTT. This translates into CSVVGVTDTQYF.

The chain recombines TRBV27 with TRBJ1-6; D is undetermined. V was shortened by 6 bases and J by 0 bases, with 6 bases between the two germline ends. Germline V CDR1 and CDR2: MNHEY, SMNVEV (reference sequence). This CDR3 comprises 14 residues. As DNA, the CDR3 is TGTGCCAGCAGCCAGTCCTCCTATAATTCACCCCTCCACTTT. This encodes CASSQSSYNSPLHF.

The V gene is TRBV5-1, the J gene TRBJ1-1; D not resolved. Looked up from germline, CDR1 is SGHRS and CDR2 is YFSETQ. This CDR3 contains 18 residues. Trimming stripped 3 bases from V and 3 bases from J, with 24 bases between. For the CDR3, the DNA is TGCGCCAGCAGCTCCTCGGGCAGAACGGGATGGACGGACACTGAAGCTTTCTTT. This sequence encodes CASSSSGRTGWTDTEAFF.

The chain employs TRBV11-3 and TRBJ2-1; D gene ambiguous. CDR3 length: 11 residues. Germline CDR1 reads SGHNT; CDR2 reads YENEEA. The V and J ends lost 5 bases and 6 bases respectively, with 5 bases between them. The CDR3 nucleotides read TGTGCCAGCAGCCAAGGCAATGAGCAGTTCTTC. Translating gives CASSQGNEQFF.

This chain links TRBV2 with TRBJ1-5, with D possibly being TRBD1 (5 bases). With 5 bases removed from V and 3 bases from J, the gap between germline ends came to 14 bases. Germline V gives CDR1 SNHLY, CDR2 FYNNEI. This CDR3 contains 15 residues. CDR3: CASSPPGRPNQPQHF. As DNA, the CDR3 is TGTGCCAGCAGTCCCCCGGGACGGCCCAATCAGCCCCAGCATTTT.

The chain carries TRBV7-9 and TRBJ1-5; D unclear. CDR1 is SEHNR and CDR2 is FQNEAQ in the germline V gene (reference sequence). With 1 base removed from V and 2 bases from J, the gap between germline ends came to 12 bases. The CDR3 is made up of 16 amino acids. CDR3: CASSLDGNLGNQPQHF. CDR3 DNA sequence: TGTGCCAGCAGCTTAGATGGCAACCTGGGCAATCAGCCCCAGCATTTT.

This clone showed up just a few times. This chain joins TRBV29-1 and TRBJ2-7; 13 bases align to TRBD2. With V trimmed by 6 bases and J by 3 bases, 5 bases remained unmatched. This CDR3 has 14 residues. Germline V gene lookup returns CDR1 SQVTM and CDR2 ANQGSEA. CDR3 DNA: TGCAGCGTCGCGGGGACTAGCGGGGACTACGAGCAGTACTTC. This sequence encodes CSVAGTSGDYEQYF.